Shown below are 10 T cell receptor beta chains from a single sample sequenced in a study of T cell clones after liver transplantation. Clones were read by immunoSEQ multiplex PCR, and TCRdb kept only the in-frame ones, dropping some. Of about 72,000 clones in the sample, 90% were seen once. The source was CD4+ T cells from blood, collected before liver transplant. The source of these receptors is a human donor who received a liver transplant.

This chain connects TRBV29-1 to TRBJ2-1; 7 bases agree with TRBD2. Germline V gene sequence: CDR1 SQVTM, CDR2 ANQGSEA. The CDR3 length is 14 residues. With V trimmed by 7 bases and J by 4 bases, 10 bases remained unmatched. For the CDR3, the DNA is TGCAGCGATCCTTTGCGGGAGAATTACAATGAGCAGTTCTTC. Its protein is CSDPLRENYNEQFF.

V and J are TRBV2 and TRBJ1-5; D ambiguous. CDR1 is SNHLY, CDR2 FYNNEI, per germline. The CDR3 covers 13 residues. Trimming took 6 bases from V and 3 from J, leaving 9 bases between them. The chain's CDR3 is CASSPQSNQPQHF. The CDR3 coding sequence is TGTGCCAGCAGCCCCCAATCCAATCAGCCCCAGCATTTT.

The J gene is TRBJ1-5, the V gene TRBV27, with TRBD1 identical over 8 bases. V lost 4 bases and J lost 6; bases outside the gene matches: 8. This CDR3 is built from 15 residues. Per germline, CDR1 MNHEY and CDR2 SMNVEV (reference sequence). This CDR3 is CASSSRGQGGQPQHF. The CDR3 nucleotides read TGTGCCAGCAGTTCTCGAGGACAGGGTGGTCAGCCCCAGCATTTT.

This sequence joins TRBV18 and TRBJ2-7; 8 positions agree with TRBD1. V dropped 4 bases and J dropped 2; count of bases not matched to a gene: 7. The CDR3 sequence is 15 residues long. Germline CDR1 reads KGHSH; CDR2 reads LQKENI. The CDR3 is CASSQSGTGPYEQYF. The CDR3 nucleotides are TGTGCCAGCTCACAATCCGGGACAGGACCCTACGAGCAGTACTTC.

The rearrangement uses TRBV4-1 and TRBJ2-5, with D unclear. V lost 0 bases to trimming and J lost 5 bases, with 4 bases between them. The CDR3 sequence is 12 residues long. Looked up from germline, CDR1 is MGHRA and CDR2 is YSYEKL. The CDR3 spells CASSQEGETQYF. The CDR3 DNA follows: TGCGCCAGCAGCCAAGAGGGGGAGACCCAGTACTTC.

The CDR3 sequence is CASSLGGGRARNEQFF. Here the CDR3 DNA reads TGTGCCAGCAGCTTGGGGGGCGGGAGGGCCCGGAATGAGCAGTTCTTC. V is TRBV5-4 and J is TRBJ2-1; 9 bases align to TRBD2. Germline CDR1 SGHNT, CDR2 YYREEE (reference sequence). The CDR3 extends over 16 amino acids. The ends lost 0 bases at V and 7 bases at J; junction bases unmatched: 8.

The V call is TRBV15, the J call TRBJ2-1; no clear D gene. The V gene's germline CDR1 is LNHNV and CDR2 YYDKDF (reference sequence). V was cut by 0 bases and J by 10 bases, with 10 bases left in between. CDR3 length: 13 amino acids. The CDR3 reads CATSRDLSVEQFF. DNA for the CDR3: TGTGCCACCAGCAGAGATCTGAGCGTGGAGCAGTTCTTC.

This rearrangement joins TRBV6-1 to TRBJ1-5; the D is unclear. With 3 bases removed from V and 3 bases from J, the gap between germline ends came to 9 bases. Germline CDR1 is MNHNS and CDR2 is SASEGT. This CDR3 spans 14 amino acids. The CDR3 region has the DNA TGTGCCAGCAGTGACCCTTGGGACAATCAGCCCCAGCATTTT. Translating it yields CASSDPWDNQPQHF.

This clone turned up a few times. The rearrangement links TRBV5-1 to TRBJ2-1; the D is unclear. The CDR3 consists of 13 residues. Germline CDR1 and CDR2: SGHRS and YFSETQ. V shed 4 bases and J shed 9 bases, with 14 bases lying between them. The CDR3 DNA reads TGCGCCAGCAGCCTGACTGGTCTGACTGAGCAGTTCTTC. This sequence encodes CASSLTGLTEQFF. Complete variable domain (other parts from reference TRBV5-1 and TRBJ2-1): KAGVTQTPRYLIKTRGQQVTLSCSPISGHRSVSWYQQTPGQGLQFLFEYFSETQRNKGNFPGRFSGRQFSNSRSEMNVSTLELGDSALYLCASSLTGLTEQFFGPGTRLTVL.

The rearrangement joins TRBV2 to TRBJ1-5; 7 bases line up with TRBD1. This CDR3 is 14 amino acids long. The germline V gene encodes CDR1 SNHLY and CDR2 FYNNEI. The V segment lost 5 bases and the J segment 5 bases; nucleotides outside the gene matches: 6. For the CDR3, the DNA is TGTGCCAGCAGTTCCGTTACAGGGGATCAGCCCCAGCATTTT. It specifies CASSSVTGDQPQHF.